The 29 T cell receptor beta chains listed next were all sequenced from one sample in a study of blood T cell repertoires in COVID-19. Generated by immunoSEQ multiplex PCR, the TCRdb table keeps only in-frame clones and is missing some. The data hold approximately 400,000 clones, with approximately 90% observed a single time. The sequencing input was PBMCs or T cells enriched from blood (not recorded which). All receptors come from a woman between 18 and 29 years old who had recovered from COVID-19.

The chain joins TRBV3-1 (or the pseudogene TRBV3-2) to TRBJ2-3, with TRBD2 matching over 11 bases. With V trimmed by 3 bases and J by 3 bases, 8 bases remained unmatched. This CDR3 has 17 residues. Germline CDR1 and CDR2: LGHDT and YNNKEL (reference sequence). The CDR3 region is CASSQPIAGGLTDTQYF. In nucleotides, the CDR3 is TGTGCCAGCAGCCAGCCTATAGCGGGGGGGCTAACAGATACGCAGTATTTT.

This sequence joins TRBV19 and TRBJ2-7; D is perhaps TRBD1 (5 bases). This CDR3 is 15 amino acids long. Germline CDR1 and CDR2: LNHDA and SQIVND (reference sequence). V shed 5 bases and J shed 2 bases, with 16 bases lying between them. CDR3 nucleotide sequence: TGTGCCAGTAGTGTGACAGTAGGCGACCCCTACGAGCAGTACTTC. Protein: CASSVTVGDPYEQYF.

This chain uses TRBV7-9 with TRBJ2-7; 8 bases fit TRBD1. The V gene end was trimmed by 4 bases and the J gene end by 4 bases; junction bases not matched to a gene: 9. From germline, CDR1 is SEHNR and CDR2 FQNEAQ (reference sequence). The CDR3 sequence is 15 residues long. The CDR3 loop reads CASSSTGTGLYEQYF. The CDR3 nucleotides are TGTGCCAGCAGCTCGACCGGGACAGGATTATACGAGCAGTACTTC.

The genes are TRBV7-2 and TRBJ1-1, with D perhaps TRBD1 (5 bases). The CDR3 is 14 residues long. V was cut by 1 base and J by 0 bases, with 6 bases left in between. The V gene's germline CDR1 is SGHTA and CDR2 FQGNSA. CDR3 loop: CASSLGQLNTEAFF. CDR3 sequence (DNA): TGTGCCAGCAGCTTAGGACAGTTGAACACTGAAGCTTTCTTT.

The chain combines TRBV9 with TRBJ2-7; D is perhaps TRBD2 (6 bases). Germline CDR1 reads SGDLS; CDR2 reads YYNGEE. V was cut by 3 bases and J by 3 bases, with 16 bases left in between. The CDR3 has 15 amino acids. The CDR3, as DNA: TGTGCCAGCAGCGCAGGGCAGACTAGGATCTACGAGCAGTACTTC. Protein: CASSAGQTRIYEQYF.

The chain employs TRBV3-1 (or the pseudogene TRBV3-2) and TRBJ1-2; D perhaps matches TRBD1 (6 bases). CDR3 size: 12 residues. Per germline, CDR1 LGHDT and CDR2 YNNKEL (reference sequence). V was pared by 6 bases and J by 4 bases, with 9 bases between. The CDR3 DNA follows: TGTGCCAGCAGAGCAGGGGTCTATGGCTACACCTTC. It specifies CASRAGVYGYTF.

This chain uses TRBV20-1 with TRBJ1-4; D may be TRBD1 (6 bases). CDR1 DFQATT and CDR2 SNEGSKA come from the germline V gene (reference sequence). This CDR3 spans 15 amino acids. With 3 bases removed from V and 2 bases from J, the gap between germline ends came to 13 bases. The chain's CDR3 is CSASLGAGTNEKLFF. The CDR3 DNA reads TGCAGTGCTAGTTTGGGGGCAGGTACTAATGAAAAACTGTTTTTT.

This clone was found a few times. The V gene is TRBV5-8, the J gene TRBJ2-7; 8 bases match TRBD1. Looked up from germline, CDR1 is SGHTS and CDR2 is YDEGEE. This CDR3 is 15 amino acids long. The V and J ends lost 2 bases and 4 bases, in that order; junction bases with no gene match: 8. CDR3 loop: CASSLYGTGMYEQYF. The CDR3 coding sequence is TGTGCCAGCAGCTTATATGGGACAGGCATGTACGAGCAGTACTTC.

The gene calls are TRBV5-1 and TRBJ2-1; D uncertain. In germline, CDR1 is SGHRS, CDR2 YFSETQ. CDR3 size: 15 residues. V shed 6 bases and J shed 1 base, with 14 bases lying between them. The CDR3 protein is CASTVSQVSYNEQFF. In DNA, the CDR3 is TGCGCCAGCACTGTTTCCCAGGTTTCCTACAATGAGCAGTTCTTC.

In its sample, this clone was seen a few times. The V call is TRBV4-2, the J call TRBJ2-5; 8 nucleotides align to TRBD2. Germline V CDR1 and CDR2: LGHNA, YNFKEQ. The CDR3 is 15 residues long. V lost 5 bases, J lost 2 bases, and 7 bases stayed unmatched. CDR3 in amino acids: CASSTRTSKQETQYF. The CDR3, as DNA: TGTGCCAGCAGCACCCGGACTAGCAAACAAGAGACCCAGTACTTC.

The chain combines TRBV6-5 with TRBJ1-1; D possibly corresponds to TRBD1 (5 bases). The V gene lost 6 bases and the J gene lost 1 base, with 12 bases spanning the gap. This CDR3 is built from 14 residues. Germline CDR1 reads MNHEY; CDR2 reads SVGAGI. DNA for the CDR3: TGTGCCAGCAGGCGAGGCGGGGGGAACACTGAAGCTTTCTTT. Amino acid sequence: CASRRGGGNTEAFF.

The chain uses TRBV29-1 and TRBJ2-3; tentatively, D is TRBD1 (6 bases). Germline CDR1 reads SQVTM; CDR2 reads ANQGSEA. V was trimmed by 1 base and J by 2 bases, leaving 13 bases between them. The CDR3 is 15 residues long. The CDR3 is CSVEVPQGNTDTQYF. The DNA of the CDR3 is TGCAGCGTTGAAGTCCCCCAGGGGAACACAGATACGCAGTATTTT.

V usage is TRBV2 and J usage is TRBJ1-2; 8 positions agree with TRBD1. Germline CDR1 and CDR2: SNHLY and FYNNEI. The trim removed 3 bases at V and 5 bases at J, leaving 5 bases unmatched. CDR3 size: 14 residues. Here the CDR3 DNA reads TGTGCCAGCAGTGATTCAGGGGGCCAGTATGGCTACACCTTC. Amino acid sequence: CASSDSGGQYGYTF.

The V and J genes are TRBV3-1 (or the pseudogene TRBV3-2) and TRBJ2-5; 7 bases line up with TRBD1. Unmatched junction bases numbered 4, after V lost 5 bases and J lost 4 bases. Germline lookup yields CDR1 LGHDT and CDR2 YNNKEL (reference sequence). The CDR3 spans 13 residues. The CDR3 loop reads CASSRAGGETQYF. CDR3 coding DNA: TGTGCCAGCAGCAGGGCAGGGGGAGAGACCCAGTACTTC.

This clone came up once. V usage is TRBV5-1 and J usage is TRBJ1-1; TRBD1 matches at 7 bases. This CDR3 region has 17 residues. Germline CDR1 and CDR2: SGHRS and YFSETQ. J lost 1 base, V lost 1 base, and 10 bases had no gene match. CDR3 protein: CASSLRYRGSENTEAFF. CDR3 nucleotide sequence: TGCGCCAGCAGCTTGCGATACAGGGGATCAGAGAACACTGAAGCTTTCTTT.

The chain is built from TRBV5-1 and TRBJ2-2; D may be TRBD1 (5 bases). Germline CDR1 reads SGHRS; CDR2 reads YFSETQ. The CDR3 covers 15 residues. With 0 bases removed from V and 5 bases from J, the gap between germline ends came to 11 bases. The CDR3 protein is CASSLVGHKTGELFF. CDR3 DNA sequence: TGCGCCAGCAGCTTGGTAGGACATAAGACCGGGGAGCTGTTTTTT.

V and J are TRBV6-5 and TRBJ2-3; D gene ambiguous. The V end was cut by 6 bases, the J end by 6 bases, with 13 bases between. Germline V gene lookup returns CDR1 MNHEY and CDR2 SVGAGI. The CDR3 totals 13 residues. The CDR3 reads CASRSPRVDTQYF. In DNA, the CDR3 is TGTGCCAGCAGGTCTCCTAGAGTCGATACGCAGTATTTT.

This chain uses TRBV3-1 (or the pseudogene TRBV3-2) with TRBJ2-1; 8 positions match TRBD1. The CDR3 sequence is 19 residues long. V trimming: 4 bases; J trimming: 0 bases; junction bases outside the gene matches: 14. CDR1 is LGHDT and CDR2 is YNNKEL in the germline V gene (reference sequence). Here the CDR3 reads CASSPTGTGLSISYNEQFF. The CDR3 nucleotides are TGTGCCAGCAGCCCCACCGGGACAGGACTTTCCATCTCCTACAATGAGCAGTTCTTC.

The chain employs TRBV5-1 and TRBJ2-1; D may be TRBD1 (6 bases). Germline assignment: CDR1 SGHRS and CDR2 YFSETQ. This CDR3 is 13 amino acids long. V lost 2 bases and J lost 8, with 11 bases in between. The CDR3 region has the DNA TGCGCCAGCAGCTTACAGGGCCGGGATGAGCAGTTCTTC. The encoded protein is CASSLQGRDEQFF.

The chain links TRBV5-5 to TRBJ2-5; a possible D gene is TRBD2 (6 bases). CDR3 size: 16 residues. Germline CDR1 and CDR2: SGHKS and YYEKEE (reference sequence). The V end was cut by 1 base, the J end by 0 bases, with 13 bases between. CDR3 coding DNA: TGTGCCAGCAGCTTGTACGCGGGGTCCTACCAAGAGACCCAGTACTTC. It is translated as CASSLYAGSYQETQYF.

The chain is built from TRBV5-5 and TRBJ2-1; 7 bases are shared with TRBD1. This CDR3 has 14 amino acids. J was trimmed by 3 bases and V by 0 bases; bases with no gene match: 0. CDR1 and CDR2 (germline): SGHKS, YYEKEE (reference sequence). The CDR3 DNA is TGTGCCAGCAGCTTGGGGACAGGCTACAATGAGCAGTTCTTC. As protein: CASSLGTGYNEQFF.

This clone was seen just once. The rearrangement joins TRBV5-1 to TRBJ2-5; possible D gene TRBD1, 5 bases. Germline assignment: CDR1 SGHRS and CDR2 YFSETQ. Trimming pared 3 bases from V and 4 bases from J, leaving 13 bases between. This CDR3 contains 14 residues. The DNA for the CDR3 is TGCGCCAGCAGCTCCCACCAGGGCCGAGAGACCCAGTACTTC. Encoded protein: CASSSHQGRETQYF.

The chain couples TRBV30 to TRBJ1-2, with 7 positions matching TRBD1. The CDR3 is made up of 12 amino acids. The germline V gene encodes CDR1 GTSNPN and CDR2 SVGIG (reference sequence). Trimming took 8 bases from V and 4 from J; bases not matched to a gene: 7. CDR3 sequence: CALRTGVYGYTF. The CDR3 bases are TGTGCCCTGCGAACAGGGGTCTATGGCTACACCTTC.

The chain combines TRBV19 with TRBJ1-3; D gene ambiguous. Per germline, CDR1 LNHDA and CDR2 SQIVND (reference sequence). The CDR3 length is 17 residues. V lost 2 bases and J 0 bases, leaving 14 bases between the germline ends. The CDR3 DNA reads TGTGCCAGTAGTATAACTGCTCCGGGGAGCTCTGGAAACACCATATATTTT. Its translation is CASSITAPGSSGNTIYF.

This chain connects TRBV3-1 (or the pseudogene TRBV3-2) to TRBJ1-1; D is unclear. This CDR3 region has 14 residues. Trimming took 4 bases from V and 0 from J, leaving 9 bases between them. Germline V gives CDR1 LGHDT, CDR2 YNNKEL (reference sequence). CDR3: CASSPRHLNTEAFF. The CDR3 DNA sequence: TGTGCCAGCAGCCCGCGACATCTGAACACTGAAGCTTTCTTT.

The chain uses TRBV2 and TRBJ1-4; the match to TRBD1 covers 8 bases. Germline V gene lookup returns CDR1 SNHLY and CDR2 FYNNEI. This CDR3 is built from 13 residues. Trimming at V came to 5 bases and at J to 7 bases, leaving 3 bases not matched to a gene. CDR3 region: CASSQGAVEKLFF. CDR3 DNA sequence: TGTGCCAGCAGTCAGGGGGCGGTTGAAAAACTGTTTTTT.

The CDR3 DNA is TGTGCCAGCAGTTACTCGTACCGCGGTGAGTCGGCTTTCTTT. As protein: CASSYSYRGESAFF. V is TRBV6-5 and J is TRBJ1-1; unclear D gene. V lost 0 bases to trimming and J lost 11 bases, with 16 bases between them. Germline assignment: CDR1 MNHEY and CDR2 SVGAGI. This CDR3 contains 14 residues.

This chain uses TRBV5-4 with TRBJ2-5; no clear D. V gave up 1 base and J gave up 1 base, with 8 bases separating them. The CDR3 is 14 amino acids. The germline V gene encodes CDR1 SGHNT and CDR2 YYREEE (reference sequence). The CDR3 bases are TGTGCCAGCAGCTTGTACACCACCCAAGAGACCCAGTACTTC. Translated, it gives CASSLYTTQETQYF.

The J gene is TRBJ1-4, the V gene TRBV10-3, with D hard to call. The CDR3 loop spans 15 amino acids. Germline lookup yields CDR1 ENHRY and CDR2 SYGVKD. The V end lost 0 bases, the J end lost 4 bases, and 9 bases lay between the germline ends. The CDR3 sequence is CAISESRGINEKLFF. In DNA form, the CDR3 reads TGTGCCATCAGTGAGTCGAGAGGGATTAATGAAAAACTGTTTTTT.